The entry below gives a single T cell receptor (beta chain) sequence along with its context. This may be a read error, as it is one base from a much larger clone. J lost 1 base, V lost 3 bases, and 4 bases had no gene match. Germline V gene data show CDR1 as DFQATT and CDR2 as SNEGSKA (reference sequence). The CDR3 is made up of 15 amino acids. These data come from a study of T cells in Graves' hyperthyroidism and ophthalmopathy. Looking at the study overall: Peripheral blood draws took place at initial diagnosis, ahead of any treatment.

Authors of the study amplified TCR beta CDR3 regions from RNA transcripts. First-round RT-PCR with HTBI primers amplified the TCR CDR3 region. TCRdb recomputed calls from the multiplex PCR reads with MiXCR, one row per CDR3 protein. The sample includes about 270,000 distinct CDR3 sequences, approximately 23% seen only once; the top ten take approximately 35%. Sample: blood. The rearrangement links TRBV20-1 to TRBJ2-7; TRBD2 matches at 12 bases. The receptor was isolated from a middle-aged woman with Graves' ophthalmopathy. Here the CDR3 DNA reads TGCAGTGCTAGCCGGACTAGCGGGGTATCCTACGAGCAGTACTTC. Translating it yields CSASRTSGVSYEQYF.